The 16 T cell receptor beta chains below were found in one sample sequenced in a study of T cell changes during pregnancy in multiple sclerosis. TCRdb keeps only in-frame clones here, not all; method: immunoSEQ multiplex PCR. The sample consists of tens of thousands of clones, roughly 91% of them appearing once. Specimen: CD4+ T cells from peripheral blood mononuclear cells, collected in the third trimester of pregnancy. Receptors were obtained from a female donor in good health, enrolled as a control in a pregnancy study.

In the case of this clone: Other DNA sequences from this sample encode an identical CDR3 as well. Here the CDR3 reads CASSLGDRDYGYTF. In DNA, the CDR3 is TGTGCCAGCAGCTTGGGGGACAGGGATTATGGCTACACCTTC. The gene calls are TRBV5-4 and TRBJ1-2, with TRBD1 identical over 9 bases. V was pared by 0 bases and J by 5 bases, with 2 bases of the junction left unmatched. The germline V gene encodes CDR1 SGHNT and CDR2 YYREEE (reference sequence). CDR3 length equals 14 residues.

The CDR3 spells CASSEGQGNYGYTF. CDR3 DNA: TGTGCCAGCAGTGAAGGGCAGGGGAACTATGGCTACACCTTC. The V and J genes are TRBV6-1 and TRBJ1-2; D is possibly TRBD1 (6 bases). CDR3 size: 14 residues. Germline-derived CDR1 and CDR2 are MNHNS and SASEGT. The V and J ends lost 1 base and 2 bases respectively, with 8 bases between them.

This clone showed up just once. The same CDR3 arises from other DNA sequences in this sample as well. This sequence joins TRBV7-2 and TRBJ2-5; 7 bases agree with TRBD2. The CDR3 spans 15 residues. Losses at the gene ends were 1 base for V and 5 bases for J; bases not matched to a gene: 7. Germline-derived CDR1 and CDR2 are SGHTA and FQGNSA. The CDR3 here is CASSLGTSRRETQYF. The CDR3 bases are TGTGCCAGCAGCTTAGGGACTAGTAGAAGGGAGACCCAGTACTTC.

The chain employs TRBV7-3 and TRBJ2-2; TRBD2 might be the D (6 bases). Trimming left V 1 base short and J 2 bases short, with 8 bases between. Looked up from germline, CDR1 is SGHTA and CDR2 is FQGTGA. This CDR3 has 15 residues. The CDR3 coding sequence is TGTGCCAGCAGCTTAAGGGGAGGAAACACCGGGGAGCTGTTTTTT. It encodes CASSLRGGNTGELFF.

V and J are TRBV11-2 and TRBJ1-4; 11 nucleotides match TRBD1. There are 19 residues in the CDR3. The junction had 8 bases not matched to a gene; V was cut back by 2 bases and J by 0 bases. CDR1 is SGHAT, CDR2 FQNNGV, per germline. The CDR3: CASSLMGQGGRSTNEKLFF. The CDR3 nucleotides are TGTGCCAGCAGCTTAATGGGACAGGGGGGGCGGTCAACTAATGAAAAACTGTTTTTT.

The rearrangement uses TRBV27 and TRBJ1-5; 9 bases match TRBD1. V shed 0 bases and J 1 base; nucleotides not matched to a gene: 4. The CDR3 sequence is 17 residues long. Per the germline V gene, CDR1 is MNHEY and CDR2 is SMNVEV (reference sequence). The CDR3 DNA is TGTGCCAGCAGTTTATCGACAGGGGGTGGGAGCAATCAGCCCCAGCATTTT. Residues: CASSLSTGGGSNQPQHF.

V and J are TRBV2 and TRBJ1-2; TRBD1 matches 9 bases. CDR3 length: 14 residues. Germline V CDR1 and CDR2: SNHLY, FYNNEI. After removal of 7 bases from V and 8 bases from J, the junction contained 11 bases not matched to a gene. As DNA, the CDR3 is TGTGCCAGCACCTACCCCGGACAGGGGAAAGGCTACACCTTC. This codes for CASTYPGQGKGYTF.

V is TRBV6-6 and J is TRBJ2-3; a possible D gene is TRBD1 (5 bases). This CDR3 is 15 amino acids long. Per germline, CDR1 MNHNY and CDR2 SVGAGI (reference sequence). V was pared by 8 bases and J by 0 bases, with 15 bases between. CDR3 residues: CASRSGPLSTDTQYF. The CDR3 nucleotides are TGTGCCAGCCGTTCAGGGCCCCTTAGCACAGATACGCAGTATTTT.

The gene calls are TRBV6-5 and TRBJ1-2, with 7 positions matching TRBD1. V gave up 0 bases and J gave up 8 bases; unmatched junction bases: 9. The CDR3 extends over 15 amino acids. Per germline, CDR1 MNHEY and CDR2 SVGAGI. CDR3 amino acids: CASSYSAGGAWGYTF. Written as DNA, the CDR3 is TGTGCCAGCAGTTACTCGGCAGGGGGAGCTTGGGGCTACACCTTC.

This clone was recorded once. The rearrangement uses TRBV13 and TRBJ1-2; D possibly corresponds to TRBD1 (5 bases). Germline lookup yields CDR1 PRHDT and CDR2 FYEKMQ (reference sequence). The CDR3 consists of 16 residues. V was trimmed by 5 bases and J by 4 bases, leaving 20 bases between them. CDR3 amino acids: CASSPTVQGGIYGYTF. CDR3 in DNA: TGTGCCAGCAGCCCGACGGTGCAGGGTGGAATCTATGGCTACACCTTC.

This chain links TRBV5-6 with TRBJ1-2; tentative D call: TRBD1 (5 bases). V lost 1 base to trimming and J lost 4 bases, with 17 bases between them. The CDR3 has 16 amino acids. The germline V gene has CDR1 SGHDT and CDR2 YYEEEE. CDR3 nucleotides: TGTGCCAGCAGCTTGCCGGGGGATAGGACTGCCTATGGCTACACCTTC. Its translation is CASSLPGDRTAYGYTF.

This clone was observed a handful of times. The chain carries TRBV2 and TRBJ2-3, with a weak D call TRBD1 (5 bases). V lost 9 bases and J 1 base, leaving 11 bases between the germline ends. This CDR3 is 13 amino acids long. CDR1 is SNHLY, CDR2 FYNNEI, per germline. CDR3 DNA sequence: TGTGCCAGACGACAGAGAGGCACAGATACGCAGTATTTT. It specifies CARRQRGTDTQYF. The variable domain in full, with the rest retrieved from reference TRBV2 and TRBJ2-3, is EPEVTQTPSHQVTQMGQEVILRCVPISNHLYFYWYRQILGQKVEFLVSFYNNEISEKSEIFDDQFSVERPDGSNFTLKIRSTKLEDSAMYFCARRQRGTDTQYFGPGTRLTVL.

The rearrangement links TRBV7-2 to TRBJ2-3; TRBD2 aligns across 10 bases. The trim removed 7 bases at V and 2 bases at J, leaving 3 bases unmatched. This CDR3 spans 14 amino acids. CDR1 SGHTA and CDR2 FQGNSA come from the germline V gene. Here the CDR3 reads CASKLAGTTDTQYF. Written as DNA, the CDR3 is TGTGCCAGCAAACTAGCGGGGACCACAGATACGCAGTATTTT.

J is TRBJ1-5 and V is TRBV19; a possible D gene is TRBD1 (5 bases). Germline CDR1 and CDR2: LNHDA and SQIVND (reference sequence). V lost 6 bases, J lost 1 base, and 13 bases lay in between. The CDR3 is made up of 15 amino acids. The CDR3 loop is CASRTLGGSNQPQHF. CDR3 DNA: TGTGCCAGTAGGACGCTCGGGGGGAGCAATCAGCCCCAGCATTTT.

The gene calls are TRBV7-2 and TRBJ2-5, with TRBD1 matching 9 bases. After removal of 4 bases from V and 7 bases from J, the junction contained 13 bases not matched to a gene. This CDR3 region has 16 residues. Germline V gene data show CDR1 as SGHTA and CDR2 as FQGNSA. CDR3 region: CASSSEGGTGFATQYF. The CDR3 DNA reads TGTGCCAGCAGCTCCGAGGGGGGGACAGGGTTCGCGACCCAGTACTTC. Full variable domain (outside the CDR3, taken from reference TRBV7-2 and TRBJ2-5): GAGVSQSPSNKVTEKGKDVELRCDPISGHTALYWYRQSLGQGLEFLIYFQGNSAPDKSGLPSDRFSAERTGGSVSTLTIQRTQQEDSAVYLCASSSEGGTGFATQYFGPGTRLLVL.

Here the CDR3 reads CASSTGGELRAFF. The CDR3 region has the DNA TGTGCCAGCAGCACAGGGGGGGAGTTGAGAGCTTTCTTT. V usage is TRBV7-9 and J usage is TRBJ1-1; 8 bases map to TRBD1. The CDR3 consists of 13 residues. CDR1 SEHNR and CDR2 FQNEAQ come from the germline V gene (reference sequence). Germline trimming cut 5 bases from V and 10 bases from J; bases unmatched to any gene: 9.